This record concerns one T cell receptor (beta chain) sequence. Antigen: not known. This entry comes from a study of radiotherapy plus CTLA-4 blockade in lung cancer. Across the whole study: Of all patients, approximately 18% responded objectively and roughly 31% showed disease control. Broader study findings: Clones derived from tumor TCRs expanded in blood after radiotherapy plus ipilimumab. Reported findings show early blood T cell clone dynamics, with interferon-beta, best predicted response.

Repertoires were generated with immunoSEQ multiplex PCR, while TCRdb's copy carries only in-frame clones and drops some. The sample carries about 73,000 clones, roughly 91% recorded once. Chemo-refractory metastatic non-small-cell lung cancer patients received focal radiation with ipilimumab CTLA-4 blockade. This CDR3 is 15 amino acids long. Trimming shortened V by 7 bases and J by 2 bases, and 16 bases separated the two germline ends. The germline CDR1 and CDR2 sequences are MNHEY and SVGAGI. This specimen consisted of peripheral blood, obtained from a patient treated with radiotherapy plus ipilimumab. This TCR derives from a human donor with non-small cell lung cancer that progressed on radiotherapy plus ipilimumab. This chain links TRBV6-5 with TRBJ2-3; the D is unclear. The CDR3 nucleotides are TGTGCCAGCAAGGGTTCCGTTTCTCCCACAGATACGCAGTATTTT. Translating it yields CASKGSVSPTDTQYF.